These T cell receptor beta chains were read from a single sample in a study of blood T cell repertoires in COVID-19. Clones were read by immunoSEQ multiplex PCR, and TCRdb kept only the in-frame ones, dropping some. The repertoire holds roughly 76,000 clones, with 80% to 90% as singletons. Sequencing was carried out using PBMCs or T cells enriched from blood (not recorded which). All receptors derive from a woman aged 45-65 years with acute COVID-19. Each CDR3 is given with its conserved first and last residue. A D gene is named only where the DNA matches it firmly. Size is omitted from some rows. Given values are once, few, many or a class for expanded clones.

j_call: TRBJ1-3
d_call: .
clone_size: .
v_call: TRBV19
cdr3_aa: CASSRADTSGNTIYF
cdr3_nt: TGTGCCAGTAGTAGGGCGGACACCTCTGGAAACACCATATATTTT

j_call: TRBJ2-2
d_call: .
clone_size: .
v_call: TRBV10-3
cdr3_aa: CAISGATDTGELFF
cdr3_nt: TGTGCCATCAGTGGGGCGACAGATACCGGGGAGCTGTTTTTT

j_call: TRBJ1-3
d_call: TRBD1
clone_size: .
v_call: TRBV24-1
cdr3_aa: CATSDSGQDAGNTIYF
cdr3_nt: TGTGCCACCAGTGATTCAGGACAGGATGCTGGAAACACCATATATTTT

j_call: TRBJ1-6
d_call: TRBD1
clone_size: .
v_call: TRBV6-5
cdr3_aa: CASSYFGTGDSPLHF
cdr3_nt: TGTGCCAGCAGTTACTTCGGGACAGGGGATTCACCCCTCCACTTT

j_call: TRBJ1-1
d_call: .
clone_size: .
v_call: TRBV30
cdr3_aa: CAWNRRETVEAFF
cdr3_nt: TGTGCCTGGAACAGAAGAGAAACGGTAGAAGCTTTCTTT

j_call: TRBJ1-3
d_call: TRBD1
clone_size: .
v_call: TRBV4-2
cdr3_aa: CASSQRRGLSGNTIYF
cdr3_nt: TGTGCCAGCAGCCAGCGCAGGGGGCTCTCTGGAAACACCATATATTTT

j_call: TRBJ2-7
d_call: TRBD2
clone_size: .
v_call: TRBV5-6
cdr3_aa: CASTNILAGGPRQYF
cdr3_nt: TGTGCCAGCACCAATATACTAGCGGGAGGGCCCAGGCAGTACTTC

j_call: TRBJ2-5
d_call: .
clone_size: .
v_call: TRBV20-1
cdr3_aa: CSASKVGSAAQETQYF
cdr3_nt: TGCAGTGCTAGTAAGGTCGGGAGCGCGGCTCAAGAGACCCAGTACTTC

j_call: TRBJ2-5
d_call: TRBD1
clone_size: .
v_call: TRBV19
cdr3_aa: CASSKDRGETQYF
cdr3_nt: TGTGCCAGTAGTAAGGACAGGGGGGAGACCCAGTACTTC

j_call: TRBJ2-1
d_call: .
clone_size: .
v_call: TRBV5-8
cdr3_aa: CASRSYNEQFF
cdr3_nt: TGTGCCAGCCGGTCATACAATGAGCAGTTCTTC

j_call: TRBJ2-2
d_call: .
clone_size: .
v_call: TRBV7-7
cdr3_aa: CASRAARTGELFF
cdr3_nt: TGTGCCAGCAGGGCGGCGCGTACCGGGGAGCTGTTTTTT

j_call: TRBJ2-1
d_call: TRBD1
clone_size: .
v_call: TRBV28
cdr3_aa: CASSRTGALYNEQFF
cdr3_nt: TGTGCCAGCAGTCGGACAGGGGCGTTATACAATGAGCAGTTCTTC

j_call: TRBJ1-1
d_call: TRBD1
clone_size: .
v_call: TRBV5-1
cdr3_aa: CASSLALDRHSEAFF
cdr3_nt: TGCGCCAGCAGCTTGGCCCTGGACAGGCACTCCGAAGCTTTCTTT

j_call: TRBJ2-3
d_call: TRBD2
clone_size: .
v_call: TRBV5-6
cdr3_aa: CASSLAGGGTDTQYF
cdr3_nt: TGTGCCAGCAGCTTGGCGGGAGGGGGCACAGATACGCAGTATTTT

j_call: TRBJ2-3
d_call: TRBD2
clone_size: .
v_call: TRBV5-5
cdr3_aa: CASSSRVAELAGRSRDTQYF
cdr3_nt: TGTGCCAGCAGCTCCCGAGTGGCCGAACTAGCGGGCCGGTCGAGGGATACGCAGTATTTT

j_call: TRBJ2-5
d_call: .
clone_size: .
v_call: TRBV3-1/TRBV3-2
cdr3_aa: CASSQEATQETQYF
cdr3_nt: TGTGCCAGCAGCCAAGAAGCCACTCAAGAGACCCAGTACTTC

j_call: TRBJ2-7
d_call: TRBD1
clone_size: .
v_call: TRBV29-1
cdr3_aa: CSVEERMRQGVYEQYF
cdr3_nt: TGCAGCGTTGAAGAAAGGATGCGGCAGGGGGTCTACGAGCAGTACTTC

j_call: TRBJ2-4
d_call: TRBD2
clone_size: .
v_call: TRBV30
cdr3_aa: CAWRQYEGLAGLAKNIQYF
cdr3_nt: TGTGCCTGGAGGCAATATGAGGGCCTAGCGGGATTAGCCAAAAACATTCAGTACTTC

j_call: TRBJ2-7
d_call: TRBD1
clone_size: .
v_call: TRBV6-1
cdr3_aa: CASSEGTGFYEQYF
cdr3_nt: TGTGCCAGCAGTGAAGGGACAGGGTTCTACGAGCAGTACTTC

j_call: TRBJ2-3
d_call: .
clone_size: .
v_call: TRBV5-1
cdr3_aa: CASSPYRVDTDTQYF
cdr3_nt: TGCGCCAGCAGCCCCTACAGGGTTGACACAGATACGCAGTATTTT

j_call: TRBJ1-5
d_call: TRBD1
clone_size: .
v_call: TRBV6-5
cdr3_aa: CASRTGWGSNQPQHF
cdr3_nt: TGTGCCAGCAGGACAGGGTGGGGGAGCAATCAGCCCCAGCATTTT

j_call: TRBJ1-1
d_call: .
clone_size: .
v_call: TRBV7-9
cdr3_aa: CASSLDRVMNTEAFF
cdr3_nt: TGTGCCAGCAGCTTAGACCGGGTCATGAACACTGAAGCTTTCTTT

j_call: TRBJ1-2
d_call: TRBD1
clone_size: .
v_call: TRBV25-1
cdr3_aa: CASSDPPYPGQHGYTF
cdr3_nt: TGTGCCAGCAGTGATCCTCCCTACCCGGGACAGCATGGCTACACCTTC

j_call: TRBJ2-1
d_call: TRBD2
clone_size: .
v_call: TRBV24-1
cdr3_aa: CATSDTTSGPYNEQFF
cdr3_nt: TGTGCCACCAGTGACACCACTAGCGGACCCTACAATGAGCAGTTCTTC

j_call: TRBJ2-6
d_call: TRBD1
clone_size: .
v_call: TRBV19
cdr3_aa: CARGDRGQPSGANVLTF
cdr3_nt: TGTGCCAGAGGGGACAGGGGGCAACCTTCTGGGGCCAACGTCCTGACTTTC

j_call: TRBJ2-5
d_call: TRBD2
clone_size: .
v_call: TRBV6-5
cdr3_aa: CASSYISGRAWETQYF
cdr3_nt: TGTGCCAGCAGTTACATTAGCGGGAGGGCCTGGGAGACCCAGTACTTC

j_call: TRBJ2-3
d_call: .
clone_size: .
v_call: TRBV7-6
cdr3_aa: CASSPGTTDTQYF
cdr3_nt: TGTGCCAGCAGCCCCGGGACAACAGATACGCAGTATTTT

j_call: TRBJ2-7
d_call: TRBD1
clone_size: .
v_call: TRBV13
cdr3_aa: CASSLKGQGYEQYF
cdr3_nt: TGTGCCAGCAGCTTAAAGGGACAGGGTTACGAGCAGTACTTC

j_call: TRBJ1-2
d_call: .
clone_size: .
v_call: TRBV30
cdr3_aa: CAWSVRTIGTF
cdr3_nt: TGTGCCTGGAGTGTACGAACCATCGGCACCTTC

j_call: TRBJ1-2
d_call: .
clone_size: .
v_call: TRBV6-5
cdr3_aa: CASSYRAAGTNYGYTF
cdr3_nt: TGTGCCAGCAGTTACCGGGCTGCAGGGACTAACTATGGCTACACCTTC

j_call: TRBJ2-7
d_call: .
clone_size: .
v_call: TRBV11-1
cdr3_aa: CASSPPTRYEQYF
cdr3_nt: TGTGCCAGCAGCCCACCCACACGCTACGAGCAGTACTTC

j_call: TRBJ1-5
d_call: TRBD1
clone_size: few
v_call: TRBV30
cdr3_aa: CAWSGQGDQPQHF
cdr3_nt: TGTGCCTGGAGCGGACAGGGAGATCAGCCCCAGCATTTT

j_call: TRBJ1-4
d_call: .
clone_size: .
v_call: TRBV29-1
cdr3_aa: CSGGEGSNEKLFF
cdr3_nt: TGCAGTGGGGGCGAGGGCTCTAATGAAAAACTGTTTTTT

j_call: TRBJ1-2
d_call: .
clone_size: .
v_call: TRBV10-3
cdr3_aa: CAIRFREDGYTF
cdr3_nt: TGTGCCATCAGGTTCCGGGAGGATGGCTACACCTTC

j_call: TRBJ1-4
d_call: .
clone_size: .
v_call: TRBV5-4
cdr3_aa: CASSFQGTNEKLFF
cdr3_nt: TGTGCCAGCAGCTTTCAGGGGACTAATGAAAAACTGTTTTTT

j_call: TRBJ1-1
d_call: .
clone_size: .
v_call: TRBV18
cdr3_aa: CASSPPGGAGYTEAFF
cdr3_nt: TGTGCCAGCTCACCACCGGGGGGGGCCGGGTACACTGAAGCTTTCTTT

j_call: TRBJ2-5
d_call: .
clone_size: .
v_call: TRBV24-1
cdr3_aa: CATSDDRLKGTQYF
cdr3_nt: TGTGCCACCAGTGATGACAGATTAAAGGGGACCCAGTACTTC

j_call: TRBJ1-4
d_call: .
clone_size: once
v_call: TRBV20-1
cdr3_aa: CGALGPEKLFF
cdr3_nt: TGCGGGGCCCTTGGTCCCGAAAAACTGTTTTTT

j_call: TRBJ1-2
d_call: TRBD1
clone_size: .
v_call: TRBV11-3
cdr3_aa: CASSLGQDYHPYGYTF
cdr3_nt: TGTGCCAGCAGCTTGGGACAGGACTACCATCCCTATGGCTACACCTTC

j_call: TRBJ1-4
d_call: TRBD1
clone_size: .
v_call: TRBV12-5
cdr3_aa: CASGWAPGQGPNEKLFF
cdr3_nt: TGTGCTAGTGGTTGGGCCCCGGGACAGGGACCTAATGAAAAACTGTTTTTT

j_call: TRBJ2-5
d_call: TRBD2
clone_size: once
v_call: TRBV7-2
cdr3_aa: CASSLFTGRGGETQYF
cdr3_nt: TGTGCCAGCAGCTTATTTACCGGGAGGGGAGGGGAGACCCAGTACTTC

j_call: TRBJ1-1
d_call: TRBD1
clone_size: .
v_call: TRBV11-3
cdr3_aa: CASSPRQGANTEAFF
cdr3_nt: TGTGCCAGCAGCCCGCGACAGGGGGCGAACACTGAAGCTTTCTTT

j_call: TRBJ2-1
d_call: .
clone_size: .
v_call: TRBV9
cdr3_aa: CASSVALADNEQFF
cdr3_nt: TGTGCCAGCAGCGTAGCGTTAGCGGACAATGAGCAGTTCTTC

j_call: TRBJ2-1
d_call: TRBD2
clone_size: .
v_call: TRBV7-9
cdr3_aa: CASSLFRREIGNEQFF
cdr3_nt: TGTGCCAGCAGCTTATTTAGGCGGGAGATTGGCAATGAGCAGTTCTTC

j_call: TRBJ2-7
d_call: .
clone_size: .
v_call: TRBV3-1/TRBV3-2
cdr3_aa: CASSHEASPYEQYF
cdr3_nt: TGTGCCAGCAGCCACGAGGCCTCTCCCTACGAGCAGTACTTC

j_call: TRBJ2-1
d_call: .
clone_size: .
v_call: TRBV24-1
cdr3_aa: CATSVGGSYNEQFF
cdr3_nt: TGTGCCACCAGTGTCGGGGGCTCCTACAATGAGCAGTTCTTC

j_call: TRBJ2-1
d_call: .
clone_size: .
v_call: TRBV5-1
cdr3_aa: CASSWRGQSYNEQFF
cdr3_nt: TGCGCCAGCAGCTGGCGGGGACAGTCCTACAATGAGCAGTTCTTC

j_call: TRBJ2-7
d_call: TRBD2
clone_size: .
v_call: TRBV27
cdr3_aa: CASRRDAGGGYEQYF
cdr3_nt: TGTGCCAGCAGACGAGATGCGGGGGGAGGCTACGAGCAGTACTTC